The sequence of this T cell receptor (beta chain) was determined in a study of cytomegalovirus exposure and HLA in healthy donors. Study summary: Per a later analysis, the approximately 700 first-cohort and some 130 validation repertoires shared one platform. Whole-study results and caveats: It was 164 TCR beta chains that were listed as cytomegalovirus-associated.

The CDR3 spans 18 residues. Looked up from germline, CDR1 is LNHDA and CDR2 is SQIVND (reference sequence). Trimming at V came to 1 base and at J to 8 bases, leaving 18 bases not matched to a gene. Data came from immunoSEQ multiplex PCR; TCRdb stores just in-frame clones and leaves some out. The sample lists 90,000 or so clones; 85% were seen once. With respect to this clone: Its antigen is undetermined.

The receptor was isolated from a man younger than 30 in good health and CMV-seropositive. The chain uses TRBV19 and TRBJ1-2, with 8 bases aligning to TRBD1. What was sequenced was PBMCs. CDR3 in amino acids: CASSIGGHRGAASGGYTF. CDR3 nucleotide sequence: TGTGCCAGTAGTATAGGGGGGCACAGGGGGGCCGCGTCGGGGGGCTACACCTTC.